This T cell receptor beta chain stems from a study of blood T cell repertoires in COVID-19. The wider study: The United States, Italy and Spain were the sources of the acute and convalescent COVID-19 samples. T cells, B-cell-depleted T cells, or PBMCs supplied cDNA or gDNA.

Germline-derived CDR1 and CDR2 are SGDLS and YYNGEE. V lost 2 bases to trimming and J lost 2 bases, with 10 bases between them. The CDR3 is 14 residues long. In the source study's methods: Researchers report that nucleated cell counts were estimated from reference gene primer amplification. This table comes from immunoSEQ multiplex PCR, and its TCRdb copy is limited to in-frame clones, with some not included. The DNA gave D and trimming, while V, J and clone size come from that table. The sample holds some 380,000 clones; approximately 89% are singletons and the top ten take under 1.5%. V is TRBV9 and J is TRBJ1-1, with D unresolved. Sequencing was carried out using PBMCs or T cells enriched from blood (not recorded which). The sequence was obtained from a man under 40 who had recovered from COVID-19. The CDR3 loop is CASSVNSFNTEAFF. The CDR3, as DNA: TGTGCCAGCAGCGTTAACAGTTTCAACACTGAAGCTTTCTTT.